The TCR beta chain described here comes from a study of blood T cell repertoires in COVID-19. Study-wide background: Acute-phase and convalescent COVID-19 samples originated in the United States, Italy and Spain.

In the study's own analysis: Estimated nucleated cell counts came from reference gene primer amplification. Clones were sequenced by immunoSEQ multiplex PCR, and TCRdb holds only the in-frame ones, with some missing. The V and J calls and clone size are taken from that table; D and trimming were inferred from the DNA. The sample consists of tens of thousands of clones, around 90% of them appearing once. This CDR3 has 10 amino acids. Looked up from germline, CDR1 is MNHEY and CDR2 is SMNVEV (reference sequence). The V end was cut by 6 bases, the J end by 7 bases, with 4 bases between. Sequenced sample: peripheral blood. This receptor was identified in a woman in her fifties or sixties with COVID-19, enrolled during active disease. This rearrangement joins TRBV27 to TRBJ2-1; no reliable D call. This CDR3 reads CASRRNEQFF. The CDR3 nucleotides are TGTGCCAGCAGACGGAATGAGCAGTTCTTC.